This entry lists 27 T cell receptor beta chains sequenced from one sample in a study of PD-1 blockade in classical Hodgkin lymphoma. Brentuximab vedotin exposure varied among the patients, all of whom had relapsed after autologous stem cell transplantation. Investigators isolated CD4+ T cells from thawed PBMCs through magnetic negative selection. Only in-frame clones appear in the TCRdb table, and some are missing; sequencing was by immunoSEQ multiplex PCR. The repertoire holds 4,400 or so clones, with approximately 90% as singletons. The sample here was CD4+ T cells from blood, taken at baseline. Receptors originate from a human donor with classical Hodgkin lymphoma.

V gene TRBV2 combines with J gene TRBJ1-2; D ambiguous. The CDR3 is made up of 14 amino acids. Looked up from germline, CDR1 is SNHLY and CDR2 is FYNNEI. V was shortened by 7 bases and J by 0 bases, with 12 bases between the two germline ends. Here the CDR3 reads CASISPTSNYGYTF. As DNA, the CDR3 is TGTGCCAGCATTAGTCCCACTTCTAACTATGGCTACACCTTC.

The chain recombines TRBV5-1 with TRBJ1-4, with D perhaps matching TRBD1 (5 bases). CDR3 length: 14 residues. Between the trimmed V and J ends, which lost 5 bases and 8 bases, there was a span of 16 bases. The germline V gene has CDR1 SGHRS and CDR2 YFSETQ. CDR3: CASSKGVDNEKLFF. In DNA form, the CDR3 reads TGCGCCAGCAGTAAAGGGGTAGACAACGAAAAACTGTTTTTT.

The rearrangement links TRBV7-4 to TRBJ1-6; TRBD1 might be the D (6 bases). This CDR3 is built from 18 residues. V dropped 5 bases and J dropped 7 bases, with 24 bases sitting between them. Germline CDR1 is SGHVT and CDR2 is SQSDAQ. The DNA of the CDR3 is TGTGCCAGCAGCCCCCCCCCAGGGCAAGGGGGGGTGAATTCACCCCTCCACTTT. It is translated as CASSPPPGQGGVNSPLHF.

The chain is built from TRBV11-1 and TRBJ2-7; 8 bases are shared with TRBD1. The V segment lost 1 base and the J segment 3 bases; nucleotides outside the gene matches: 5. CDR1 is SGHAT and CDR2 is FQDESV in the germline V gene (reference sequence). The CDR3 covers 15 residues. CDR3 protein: CASSLGGQGLYEQYF. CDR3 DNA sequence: TGTGCCAGCAGCTTAGGAGGACAGGGACTCTACGAGCAGTACTTC.

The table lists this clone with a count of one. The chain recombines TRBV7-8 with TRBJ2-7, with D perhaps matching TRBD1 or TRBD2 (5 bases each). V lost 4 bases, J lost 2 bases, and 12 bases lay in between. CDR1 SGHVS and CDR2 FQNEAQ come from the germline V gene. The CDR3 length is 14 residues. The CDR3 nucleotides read TGTGCCAGCAGCTGGGGGACGGTGGCCTACGAGCAGTACTTC. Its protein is CASSWGTVAYEQYF.

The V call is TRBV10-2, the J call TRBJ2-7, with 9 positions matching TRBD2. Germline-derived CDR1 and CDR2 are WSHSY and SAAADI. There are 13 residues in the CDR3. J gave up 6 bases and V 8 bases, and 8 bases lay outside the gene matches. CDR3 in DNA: TGCGCCAGCGGAGGGCGGGGGGGCGTCGAGCAGTACTTC. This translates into CASGGRGGVEQYF.

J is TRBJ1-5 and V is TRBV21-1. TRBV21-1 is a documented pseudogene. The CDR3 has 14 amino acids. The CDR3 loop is CASGVPTFNQPQHF. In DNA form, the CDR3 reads TGTGCCAGCGGGGTCCCGACTTTCAATCAGCCCCAGCATTTT.

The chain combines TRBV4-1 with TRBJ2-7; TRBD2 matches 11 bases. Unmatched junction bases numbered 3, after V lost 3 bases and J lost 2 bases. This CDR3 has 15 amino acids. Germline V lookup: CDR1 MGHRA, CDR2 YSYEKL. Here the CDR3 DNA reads TGCGCCAGCAGCCAGTTGACTAGCGGGGCCTACGAGCAGTACTTC. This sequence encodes CASSQLTSGAYEQYF.

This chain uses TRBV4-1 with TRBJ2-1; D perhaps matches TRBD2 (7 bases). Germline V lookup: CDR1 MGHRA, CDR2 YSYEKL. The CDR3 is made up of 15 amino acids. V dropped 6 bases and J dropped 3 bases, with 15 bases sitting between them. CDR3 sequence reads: CASSPKGGHYNEQFF. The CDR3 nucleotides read TGCGCCAGCAGTCCAAAGGGGGGGCACTACAATGAGCAGTTCTTC.

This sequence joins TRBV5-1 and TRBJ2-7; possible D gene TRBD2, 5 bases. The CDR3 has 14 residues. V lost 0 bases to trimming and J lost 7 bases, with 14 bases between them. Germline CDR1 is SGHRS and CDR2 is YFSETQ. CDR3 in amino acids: CASSLVGERGEQYF. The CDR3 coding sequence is TGCGCCAGCAGCTTGGTTGGGGAGCGCGGAGAGCAGTACTTC.

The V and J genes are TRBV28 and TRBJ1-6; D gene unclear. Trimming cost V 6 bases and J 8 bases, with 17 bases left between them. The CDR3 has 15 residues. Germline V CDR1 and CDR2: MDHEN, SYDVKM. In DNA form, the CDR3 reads TGTGCCAGCAGCCGATTTCCGCGACTTGATTCACCCCTCCACTTT. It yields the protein CASSRFPRLDSPLHF.

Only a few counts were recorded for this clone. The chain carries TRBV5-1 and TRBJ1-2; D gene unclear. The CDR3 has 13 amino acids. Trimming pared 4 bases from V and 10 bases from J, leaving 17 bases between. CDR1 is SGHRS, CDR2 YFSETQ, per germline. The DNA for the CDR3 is TGCGCCAGCAGCCCCACTCGACAACCCCTCTACACCTTC. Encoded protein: CASSPTRQPLYTF.

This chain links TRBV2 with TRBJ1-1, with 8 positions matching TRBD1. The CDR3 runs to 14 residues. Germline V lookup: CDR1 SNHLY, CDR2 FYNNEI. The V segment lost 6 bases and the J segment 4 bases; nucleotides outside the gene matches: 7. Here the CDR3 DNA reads TGTGCCAGCAGCACCAGGGGGCGGATCACTGAAGCTTTCTTT. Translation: CASSTRGRITEAFF.

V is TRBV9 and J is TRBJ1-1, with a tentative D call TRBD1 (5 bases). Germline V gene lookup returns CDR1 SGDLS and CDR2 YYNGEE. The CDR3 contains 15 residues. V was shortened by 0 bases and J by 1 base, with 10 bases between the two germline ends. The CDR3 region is CASSVAPTGNTEAFF. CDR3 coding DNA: TGTGCCAGCAGCGTAGCCCCTACAGGGAACACTGAAGCTTTCTTT.

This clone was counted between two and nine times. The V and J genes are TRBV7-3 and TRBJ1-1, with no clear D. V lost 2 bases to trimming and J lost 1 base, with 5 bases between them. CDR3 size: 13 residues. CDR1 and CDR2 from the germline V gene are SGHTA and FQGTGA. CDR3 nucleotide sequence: TGTGCCAGCAGCTTACTCGGGAACACTGAAGCTTTCTTT. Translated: CASSLLGNTEAFF.

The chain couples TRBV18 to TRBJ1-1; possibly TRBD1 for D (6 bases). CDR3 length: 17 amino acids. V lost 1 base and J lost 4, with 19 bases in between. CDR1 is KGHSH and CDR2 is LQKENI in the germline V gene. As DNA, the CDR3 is TGTGCCAGCTCACCACTCCGGGACACCTTAGGGATCACTGAAGCTTTCTTT. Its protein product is CASSPLRDTLGITEAFF.

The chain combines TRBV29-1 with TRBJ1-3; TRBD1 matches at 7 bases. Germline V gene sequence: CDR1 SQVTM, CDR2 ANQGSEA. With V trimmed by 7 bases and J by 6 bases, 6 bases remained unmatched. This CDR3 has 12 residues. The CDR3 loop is CSALQGENTIYF. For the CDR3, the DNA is TGCAGCGCCCTTCAGGGGGAAAACACCATATATTTT.

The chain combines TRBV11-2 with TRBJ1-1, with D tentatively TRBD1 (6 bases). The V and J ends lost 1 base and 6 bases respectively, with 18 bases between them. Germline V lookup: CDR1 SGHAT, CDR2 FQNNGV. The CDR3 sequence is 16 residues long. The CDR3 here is CASSLARGGQRAEAFF. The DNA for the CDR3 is TGTGCCAGCAGCTTAGCGCGGGGGGGCCAAAGGGCTGAAGCTTTCTTT.

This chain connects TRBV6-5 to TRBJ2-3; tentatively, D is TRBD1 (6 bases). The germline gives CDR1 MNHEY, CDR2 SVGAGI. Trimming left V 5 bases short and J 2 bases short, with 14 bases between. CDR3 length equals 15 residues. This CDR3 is CASSAQTGPTDTQYF. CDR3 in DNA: TGTGCCAGCAGTGCCCAGACAGGACCCACAGATACGCAGTATTTT.

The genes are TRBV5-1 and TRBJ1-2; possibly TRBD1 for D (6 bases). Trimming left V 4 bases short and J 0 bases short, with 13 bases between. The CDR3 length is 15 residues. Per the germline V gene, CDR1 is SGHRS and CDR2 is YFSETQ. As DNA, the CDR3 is TGCGCCAGCAGCGAACAGGGTTTCCCTAACTATGGCTACACCTTC. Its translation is CASSEQGFPNYGYTF.

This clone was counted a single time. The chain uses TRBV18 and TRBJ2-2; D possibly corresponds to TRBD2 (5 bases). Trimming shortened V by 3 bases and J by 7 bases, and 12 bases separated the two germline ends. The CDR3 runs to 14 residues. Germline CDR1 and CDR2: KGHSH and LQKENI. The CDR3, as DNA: TGTGCCAGCTCACCCCTTCCGGGGAACGGGGAGCTGTTTTTT. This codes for CASSPLPGNGELFF.

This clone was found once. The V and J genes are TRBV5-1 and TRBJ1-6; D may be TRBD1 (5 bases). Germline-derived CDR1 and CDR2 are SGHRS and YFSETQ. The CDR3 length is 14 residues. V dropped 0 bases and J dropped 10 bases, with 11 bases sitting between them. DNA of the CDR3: TGCGCCAGCAGCTTGGAGGGGTTCACGTCACCCCTCCACTTT. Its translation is CASSLEGFTSPLHF.

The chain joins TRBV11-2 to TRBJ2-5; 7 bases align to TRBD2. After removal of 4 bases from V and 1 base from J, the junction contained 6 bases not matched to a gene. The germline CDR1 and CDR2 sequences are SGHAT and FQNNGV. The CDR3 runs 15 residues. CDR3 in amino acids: CASSSQGRGQETQYF. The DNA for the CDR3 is TGTGCCAGCAGCTCCCAAGGGAGGGGCCAAGAGACCCAGTACTTC.

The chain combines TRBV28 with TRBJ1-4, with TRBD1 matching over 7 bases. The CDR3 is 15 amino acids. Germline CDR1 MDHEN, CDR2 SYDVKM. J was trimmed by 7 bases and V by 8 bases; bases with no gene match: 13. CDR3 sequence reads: CASGMTTGEGEKLFF. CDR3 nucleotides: TGTGCCAGCGGTATGACAACAGGGGAAGGTGAAAAACTGTTTTTT.

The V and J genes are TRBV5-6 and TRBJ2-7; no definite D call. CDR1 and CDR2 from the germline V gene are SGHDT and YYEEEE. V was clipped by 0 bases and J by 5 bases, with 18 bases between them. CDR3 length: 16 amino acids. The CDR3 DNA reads TGTGCCAGCAGCTTGGGCCTCCAAGGAATCGACAACGAGCAGTACTTC. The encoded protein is CASSLGLQGIDNEQYF.

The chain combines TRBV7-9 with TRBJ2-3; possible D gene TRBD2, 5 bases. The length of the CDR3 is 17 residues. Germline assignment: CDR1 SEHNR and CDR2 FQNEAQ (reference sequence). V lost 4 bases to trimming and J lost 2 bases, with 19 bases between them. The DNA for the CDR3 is TGTGCCAGCAGCTCCAGCCTAGGGCGGGTTTTCACAGATACGCAGTATTTT. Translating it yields CASSSSLGRVFTDTQYF.

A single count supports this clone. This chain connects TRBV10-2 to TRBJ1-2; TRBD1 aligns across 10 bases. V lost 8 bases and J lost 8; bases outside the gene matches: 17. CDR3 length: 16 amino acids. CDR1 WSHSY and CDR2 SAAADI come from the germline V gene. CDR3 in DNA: TGCGCCAGCGGGGGAACCCGGGACAGGGGATTGAGCGGCTACACCTTC. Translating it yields CASGGTRDRGLSGYTF.